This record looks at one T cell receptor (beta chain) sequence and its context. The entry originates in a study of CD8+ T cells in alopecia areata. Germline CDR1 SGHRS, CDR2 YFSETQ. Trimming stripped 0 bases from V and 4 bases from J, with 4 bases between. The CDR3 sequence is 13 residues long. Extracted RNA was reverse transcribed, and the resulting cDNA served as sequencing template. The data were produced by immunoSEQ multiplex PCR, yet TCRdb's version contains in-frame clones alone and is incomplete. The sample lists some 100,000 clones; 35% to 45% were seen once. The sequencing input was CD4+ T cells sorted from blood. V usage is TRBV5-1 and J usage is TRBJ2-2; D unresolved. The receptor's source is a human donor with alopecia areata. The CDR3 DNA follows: TGCGCCAGCAGCTTGGACAGCACCGGGGAGCTGTTTTTT. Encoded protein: CASSLDSTGELFF.